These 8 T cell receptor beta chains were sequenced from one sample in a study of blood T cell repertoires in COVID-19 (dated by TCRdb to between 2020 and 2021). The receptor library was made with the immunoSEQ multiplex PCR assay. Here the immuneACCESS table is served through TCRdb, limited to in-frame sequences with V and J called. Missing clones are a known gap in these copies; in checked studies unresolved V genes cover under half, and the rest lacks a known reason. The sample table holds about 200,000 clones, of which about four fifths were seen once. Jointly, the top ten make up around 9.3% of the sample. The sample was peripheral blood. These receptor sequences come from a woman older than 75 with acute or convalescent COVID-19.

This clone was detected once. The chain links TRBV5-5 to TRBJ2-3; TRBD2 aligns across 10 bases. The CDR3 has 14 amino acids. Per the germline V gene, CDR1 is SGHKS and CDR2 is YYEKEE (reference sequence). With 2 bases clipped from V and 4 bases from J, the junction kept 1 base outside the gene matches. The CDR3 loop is CASSFLAGADTQYF. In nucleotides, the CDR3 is TGTGCCAGCAGCTTCCTAGCGGGAGCAGATACGCAGTATTTT.

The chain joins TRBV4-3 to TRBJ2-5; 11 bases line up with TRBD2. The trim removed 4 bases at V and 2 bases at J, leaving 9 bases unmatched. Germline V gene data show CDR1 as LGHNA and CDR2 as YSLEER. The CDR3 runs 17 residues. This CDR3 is CASSLGVLAGGQETQYF. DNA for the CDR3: TGCGCCAGCAGCCTCGGAGTCTTAGCGGGGGGGCAAGAGACCCAGTACTTC.

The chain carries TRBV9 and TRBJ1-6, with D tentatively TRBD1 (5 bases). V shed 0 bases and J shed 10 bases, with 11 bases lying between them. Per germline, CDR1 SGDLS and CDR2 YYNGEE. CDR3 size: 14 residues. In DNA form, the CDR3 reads TGTGCCAGCAGCGTAGAGCCGGGGGACTCACCCCTCCACTTT. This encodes CASSVEPGDSPLHF.

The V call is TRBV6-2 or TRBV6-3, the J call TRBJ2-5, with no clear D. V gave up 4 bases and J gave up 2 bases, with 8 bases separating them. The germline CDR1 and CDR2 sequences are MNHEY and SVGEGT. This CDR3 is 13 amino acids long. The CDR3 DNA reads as TGTGCCAGCAGTTTGGAGAGGCAAGAGACCCAGTACTTC. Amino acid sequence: CASSLERQETQYF.

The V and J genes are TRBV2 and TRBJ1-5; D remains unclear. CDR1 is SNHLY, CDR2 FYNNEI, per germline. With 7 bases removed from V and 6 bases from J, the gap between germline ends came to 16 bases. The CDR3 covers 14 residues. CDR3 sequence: CASKGGSRGQPQHF. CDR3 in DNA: TGTGCCAGCAAAGGCGGATCCAGAGGTCAGCCCCAGCATTTT.

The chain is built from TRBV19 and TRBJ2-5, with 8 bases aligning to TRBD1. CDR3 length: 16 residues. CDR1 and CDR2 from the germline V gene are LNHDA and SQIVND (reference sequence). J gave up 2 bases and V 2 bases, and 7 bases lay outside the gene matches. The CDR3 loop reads CASSIQTGAGQETQYF. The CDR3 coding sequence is TGTGCCAGTAGTATACAGACAGGGGCTGGGCAAGAGACCCAGTACTTC.

The DNA for the CDR3 is TGTGCCAGCCACGGTCGTCAGCGGGGGGGCGTGGCCGGGGAGCTGTTTTTT. It specifies CASHGRQRGGVAGELFF. V usage is TRBV2 and J usage is TRBJ2-2, with 10 bases fitting TRBD2. The CDR3 sequence is 17 residues long. J was trimmed by 6 bases and V by 8 bases; bases with no gene match: 15. Per germline, CDR1 SNHLY and CDR2 FYNNEI.

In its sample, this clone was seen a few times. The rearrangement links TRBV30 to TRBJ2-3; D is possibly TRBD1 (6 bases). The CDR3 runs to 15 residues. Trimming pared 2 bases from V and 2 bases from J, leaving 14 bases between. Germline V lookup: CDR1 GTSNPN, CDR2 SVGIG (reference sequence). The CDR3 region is CAWSIPQGLTDTQYF. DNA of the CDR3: TGTGCCTGGAGTATACCCCAGGGGCTCACAGATACGCAGTATTTT.